This TCR beta chain came from a study of T cells in Graves' hyperthyroidism and ophthalmopathy (dated by TCRdb to about 2019). Study-level background: Peripheral blood samples were taken at the time of initial diagnosis, prior to any treatment. TCR V-J signatures able to tell the groups apart were searched for in a discovery cohort of some 100 patients, of whom under 45 had Graves' ophthalmopathy and 57 had stable Graves' hyperthyroidism. Prospective prediction of ophthalmopathy was tested in an independent validation cohort of approximately 19 hyperthyroidism patients and 15 to 17 patients who later progressed to ophthalmopathy. The 95 to 100 discovery patients were randomly divided into training and test sets at a 7:3 ratio. In addition, the study compared T-cell repertoires in thyroid tissue and in blood from over 5 Graves' hyperthyroidism patients. After sampling, hyperthyroidism patients received methimazole starting at 30 mg daily, and ophthalmopathy patients received high-dose intravenous methylprednisolone. The paper describes TCR Vbeta CDR3 sequencing of 135 peripheral blood samples, made up of fewer than 50 ophthalmopathy patients, over 70 hyperthyroidism patients and 17 progressor patients.

Per the germline V gene (reference sequence), LGHDT is the CDR1 and YNNKEL is the CDR2. The CDR3 goes from the cysteine to the phenylalanine over 15 residues. Of the read, only the CDR3 DNA is kept; its 45 bases are in frame from base 1. Between the V and J ends, shortened by 0 bases and 5 bases respectively, the junction contains 13 bases. Study-wide findings and limitations: Most expanded thyroid clonotypes (frequency above 0.001) were also detected in blood, a finding suggesting that blood repertoires may reflect thyroid immune responses. No statistical method was used to set the sample size in advance, and investigators knew the group allocation. Ophthalmopathy was separated from stable hyperthyroidism by a 13 V-J signature model, with around 90% sensitivity and about 81% specificity obtained in cross-validation and 80%/75% obtained in testing. In validation, the model predicted progression to ophthalmopathy with approximately 71% sensitivity and about 72% specificity, a median of approximately 6.7 months before onset.

Moderately to severely active disease, a Clinical Activity Score of at least 3, a NOSPECS grade of at least 4, and a duration under 3 months were present in ophthalmopathy patients. Patients with uncontrolled infections, other autoimmune diseases, pregnancy or lactation were excluded. Diagnoses relied on clinical symptoms, serum thyroxine and TRAb, thyroid ultrasound and orbital computed tomography. Ficoll-Paque density gradient centrifugation was used to isolate PBMCs from 8.5 to 10 ml of fresh peripheral blood. Total RNA was extracted using Trizol reagent, and RNA quality was assessed on an Agilent 2100 Bioanalyzer. This clonotype was seen ten or more times. There is no known antigen for this receptor. There are no base qualities to consult, and no much larger clone falls within one base. The TCR beta CDR3 regions were amplified from RNA transcripts. The TCR CDR3 was subjected to a first round of RT-PCR using the HTBI primer set and the Qiagen OneStep RT-PCR kit. A second multiplex PCR round built the libraries, followed by size selection and purification. The libraries were sequenced on an Illumina HiSeq2000 using paired-end 100 bp reads. Regarding the original processing steps: Raw data were processed with SOAPnuke, discarding reads with adapters, uncalled bases, mean Phred below 15, or no exact constant-primer or identifier match. COPE v1.2.5 was used to merge the high-quality paired reads, and each unique nucleotide sequence was defined as a clonotype. MiTCR v1.1 was used to align clonotypes to the IMGT TRBV, TRBD and TRBJ reference segments. The analysis was restricted to V-J combinations with a frequency above 0.0001, which together covered just over 98% of the repertoires. The TCS score was defined as F50 (clonal expansion) divided by E x V (chaos), with BLOSUM62-based TCRdist calculated between CDR3 peptides within each V-J. Welch's t-statistics and random forest reduced fewer than 550 V-J features to 10 to 15, which were used in a naive Bayes classifier (R e1071). The public reads were reprocessed in TCRdb via fastp at Q25 and MiXCR, keeping in-frame beta chains. One record per CDR3 amino acid sequence lists the most common genes and DNA. The V and J calls were not made by the authors but by TCRdb's processing. The sample has hundreds of thousands of distinct CDR3 sequences on record, 15% to 20% of them singletons. Together, the top ten hold approximately 18% of the sample.

Sequencing was carried out using blood. The sequence was obtained from a woman in her late teens or twenties with Graves' ophthalmopathy. The sequence is built from TRBV3-1 and TRBJ1-2; D gene: possibly TRBD1, on 5 matching bases. The CDR3 sequence is CASSQELGAGYGYTF. Here is the DNA: TGTGCCAGCAGCCAAGAGTTAGGGGCGGGGTATGGCTACACCTTC.